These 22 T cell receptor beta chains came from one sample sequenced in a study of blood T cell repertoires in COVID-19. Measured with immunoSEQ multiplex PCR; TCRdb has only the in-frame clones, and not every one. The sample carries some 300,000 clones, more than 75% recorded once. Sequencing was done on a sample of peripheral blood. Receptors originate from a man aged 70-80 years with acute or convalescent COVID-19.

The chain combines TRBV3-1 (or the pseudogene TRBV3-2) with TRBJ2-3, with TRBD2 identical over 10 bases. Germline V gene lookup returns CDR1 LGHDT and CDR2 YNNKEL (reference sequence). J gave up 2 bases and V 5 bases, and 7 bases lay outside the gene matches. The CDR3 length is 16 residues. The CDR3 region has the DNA TGTGCCAGCAGCTTTGTAGCGGGGGGTTACACAGATACGCAGTATTTT. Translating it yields CASSFVAGGYTDTQYF.

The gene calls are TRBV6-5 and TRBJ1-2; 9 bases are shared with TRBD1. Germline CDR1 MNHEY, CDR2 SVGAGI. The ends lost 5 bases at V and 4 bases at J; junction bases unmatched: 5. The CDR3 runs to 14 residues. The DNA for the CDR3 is TGTGCCAGCAGTCTTCGGACAGGGGCCTATGGCTACACCTTC. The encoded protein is CASSLRTGAYGYTF.

For the CDR3, the DNA is TGTGCCAGCAGCCGCGGGACAGGGGGCAATCAGCCCCAGCATTTT. Protein sequence: CASSRGTGGNQPQHF. This chain connects TRBV3-1 (or the pseudogene TRBV3-2) to TRBJ1-5; 10 bases are a match to TRBD1. Germline V CDR1 and CDR2: LGHDT, YNNKEL (reference sequence). Unmatched junction bases numbered 2, after V lost 4 bases and J lost 2 bases. The CDR3 is 15 amino acids.

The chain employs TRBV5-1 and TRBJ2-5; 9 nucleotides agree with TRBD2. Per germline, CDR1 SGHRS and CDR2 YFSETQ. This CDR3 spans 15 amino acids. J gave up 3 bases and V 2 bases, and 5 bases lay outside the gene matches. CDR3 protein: CASSFGSSGEETQYF. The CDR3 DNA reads TGCGCCAGCAGCTTCGGCTCTAGCGGGGAAGAGACCCAGTACTTC.

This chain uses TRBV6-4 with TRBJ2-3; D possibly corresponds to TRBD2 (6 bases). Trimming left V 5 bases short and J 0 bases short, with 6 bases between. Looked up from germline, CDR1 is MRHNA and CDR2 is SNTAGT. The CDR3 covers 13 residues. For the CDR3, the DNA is TGTGCCAGCAGTAGCGGGAGCACAGATACGCAGTATTTT. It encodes CASSSGSTDTQYF.

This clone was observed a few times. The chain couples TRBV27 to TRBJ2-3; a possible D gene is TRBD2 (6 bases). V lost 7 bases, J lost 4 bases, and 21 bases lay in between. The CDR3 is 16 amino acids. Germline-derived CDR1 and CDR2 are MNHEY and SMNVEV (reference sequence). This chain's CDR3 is CASKITSRQSADTQYF. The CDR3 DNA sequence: TGTGCCAGCAAGATAACTAGCCGCCAATCCGCAGATACGCAGTATTTT.

CDR3 amino acids: CASSYRVNGYTF. CDR3 bases: TGTGCCAGCAGTTACAGGGTGAACGGCTACACCTTC. The genes are TRBV28 and TRBJ1-2; TRBD1 might be the D (6 bases). The CDR3 has 12 residues. Germline CDR1 MDHEN, CDR2 SYDVKM. V was shortened by 4 bases and J by 8 bases, with 11 bases between the two germline ends.

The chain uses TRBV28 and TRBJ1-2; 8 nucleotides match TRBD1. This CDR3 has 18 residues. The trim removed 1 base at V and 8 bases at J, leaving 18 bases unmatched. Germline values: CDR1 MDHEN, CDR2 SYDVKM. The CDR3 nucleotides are TGTGCCAGCAGTTTATTTGCTACGCGGTATTCAGGGGGCGGAGGCTACACCTTC. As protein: CASSLFATRYSGGGGYTF.

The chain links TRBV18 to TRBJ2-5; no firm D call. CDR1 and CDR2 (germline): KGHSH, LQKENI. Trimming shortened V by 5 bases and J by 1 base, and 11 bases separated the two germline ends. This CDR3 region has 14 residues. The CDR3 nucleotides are TGTGCCAGCTCATCCGGAGACCTCCAAGAGACCCAGTACTTC. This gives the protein CASSSGDLQETQYF.

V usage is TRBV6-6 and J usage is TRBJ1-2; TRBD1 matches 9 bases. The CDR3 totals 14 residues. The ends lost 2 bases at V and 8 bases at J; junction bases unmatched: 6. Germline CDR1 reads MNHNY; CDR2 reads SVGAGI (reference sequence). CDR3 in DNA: TGTGCCAGCAGTTACCCACAGGGGGCGGACGGCTACACCTTC. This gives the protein CASSYPQGADGYTF.

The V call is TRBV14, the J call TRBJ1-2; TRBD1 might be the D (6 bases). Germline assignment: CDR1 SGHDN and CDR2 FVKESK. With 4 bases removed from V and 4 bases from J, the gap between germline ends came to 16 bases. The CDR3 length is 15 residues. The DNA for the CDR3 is TGTGCCAGCAGCCTTCGACAGGAAGACGGCTATGGCTACACCTTC. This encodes CASSLRQEDGYGYTF.

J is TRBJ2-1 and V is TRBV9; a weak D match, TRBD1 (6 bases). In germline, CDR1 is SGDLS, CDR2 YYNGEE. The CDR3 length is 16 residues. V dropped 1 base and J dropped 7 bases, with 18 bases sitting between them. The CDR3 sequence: CASSVFFFGGGNEQFF. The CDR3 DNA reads TGTGCCAGCAGCGTATTTTTTTTTGGGGGCGGGAATGAGCAGTTCTTC.

The CDR3 spells CASSDRNTYGYTF. The CDR3 DNA reads TGTGCCAGCAGCGACAGGAATACCTATGGCTACACCTTC. The rearrangement uses TRBV6-6 and TRBJ1-2, with D tentatively TRBD1 (6 bases). V was pared by 6 bases and J by 4 bases, with 12 bases between. The CDR3 runs 13 residues. Germline V gene data show CDR1 as MNHNY and CDR2 as SVGAGI (reference sequence).

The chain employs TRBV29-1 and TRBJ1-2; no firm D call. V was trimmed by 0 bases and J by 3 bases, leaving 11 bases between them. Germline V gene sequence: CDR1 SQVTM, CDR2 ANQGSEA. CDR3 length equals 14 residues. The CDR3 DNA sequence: TGCAGCGTTGAAGATCAGGCCTTTGACTATGGCTACACCTTC. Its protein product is CSVEDQAFDYGYTF.

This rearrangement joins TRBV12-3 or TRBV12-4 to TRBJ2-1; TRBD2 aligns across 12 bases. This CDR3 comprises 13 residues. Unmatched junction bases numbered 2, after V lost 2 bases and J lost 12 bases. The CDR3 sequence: CASSLLLAGGQFF. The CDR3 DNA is TGTGCCAGCAGTTTACTACTAGCGGGGGGGCAGTTCTTC.

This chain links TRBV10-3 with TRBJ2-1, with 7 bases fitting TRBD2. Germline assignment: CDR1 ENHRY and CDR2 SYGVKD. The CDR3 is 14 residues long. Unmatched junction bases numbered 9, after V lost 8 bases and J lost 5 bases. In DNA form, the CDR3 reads TGTGCCATCTCTTCGTCTGCGGGAGACAATGAGCAGTTCTTC. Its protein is CAISSSAGDNEQFF.

CDR3 in DNA: TGTGCCACCAGCAGAGCCGGGCTCAGGGGGAACATTGGCTACACCTTC. Its translation is CATSRAGLRGNIGYTF. The J gene is TRBJ1-2, the V gene TRBV15; TRBD1 matches at 7 bases. CDR3 length: 16 residues. Per the germline V gene, CDR1 is LNHNV and CDR2 is YYDKDF (reference sequence). The trim removed 1 base at V and 7 bases at J, leaving 12 bases unmatched.

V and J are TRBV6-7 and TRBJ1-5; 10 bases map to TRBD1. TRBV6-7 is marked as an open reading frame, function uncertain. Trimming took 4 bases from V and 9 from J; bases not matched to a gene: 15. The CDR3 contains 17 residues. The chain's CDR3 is CASSSQSRDRGLGPQHF. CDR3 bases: TGTGCCAGCAGTTCCCAATCCCGGGACAGGGGCCTTGGGCCCCAGCATTTT.

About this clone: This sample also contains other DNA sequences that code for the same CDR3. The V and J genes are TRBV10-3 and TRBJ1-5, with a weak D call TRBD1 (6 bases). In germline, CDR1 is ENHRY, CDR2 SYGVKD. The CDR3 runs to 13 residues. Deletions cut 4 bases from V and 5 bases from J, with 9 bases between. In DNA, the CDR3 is TGTGCCATCAGTGTGGACAGAGATCAGCCCCAGCATTTT. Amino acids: CAISVDRDQPQHF.

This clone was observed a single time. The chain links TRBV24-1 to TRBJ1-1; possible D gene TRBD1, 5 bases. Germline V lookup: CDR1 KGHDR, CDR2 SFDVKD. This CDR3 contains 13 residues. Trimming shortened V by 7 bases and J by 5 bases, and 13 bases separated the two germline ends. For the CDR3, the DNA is TGTGCCACCAGCGAGAGGGGAGGTACTGAAGCTTTCTTT. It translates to CATSERGGTEAFF.

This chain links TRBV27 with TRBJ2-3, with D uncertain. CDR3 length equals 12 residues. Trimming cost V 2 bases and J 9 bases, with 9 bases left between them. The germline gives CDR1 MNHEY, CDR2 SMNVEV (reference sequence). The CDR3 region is CASSLEAGTQYF. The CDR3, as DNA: TGTGCCAGCAGTTTAGAGGCTGGCACGCAGTATTTT.

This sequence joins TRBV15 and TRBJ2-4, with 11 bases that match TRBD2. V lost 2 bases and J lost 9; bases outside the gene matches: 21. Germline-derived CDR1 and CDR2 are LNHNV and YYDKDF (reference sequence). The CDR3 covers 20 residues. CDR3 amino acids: CATSRQTNRLAGLRWTIQYF. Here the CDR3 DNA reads TGTGCCACCAGCAGACAAACTAACCGACTAGCGGGACTTCGATGGACCATTCAGTACTTC.